Each of the 3 T cell receptor beta chains below was sequenced from the same sample in a study of cytomegalovirus exposure and HLA in healthy donors. A multiplex PCR was run with 60 Vbeta primers and 13 Jbeta primers. Repertoires were generated with immunoSEQ multiplex PCR, while TCRdb's copy carries only in-frame clones and drops some. The data contain about 130,000 clones, roughly 80% of them singletons. The material sequenced was PBMCs. All receptors derive from a boy between 5 and 17 years old in good health and CMV-seronegative.

The chain has TRBV4-2 and TRBJ1-5, with 10 bases identical to TRBD1. The V segment lost 3 bases and the J segment 2 bases; nucleotides outside the gene matches: 7. CDR3 length: 17 residues. Germline V gene lookup returns CDR1 LGHNA and CDR2 YNFKEQ. The CDR3 coding sequence is TGTGCCAGCAGCCAGGGACAGGGGCCGAGGGGCAATCAGCCCCAGCATTTT. Translated: CASSQGQGPRGNQPQHF.

V and J are TRBV7-3 and TRBJ2-7; D is perhaps TRBD1 (5 bases). CDR1 and CDR2 (germline): SGHTA, FQGTGA. V lost 5 bases and J lost 6, with 20 bases in between. The CDR3 spans 15 residues. The CDR3, as DNA: TGTGCCAGCAGCCCCACCGCGGCAGGGCGGCGCGAGCAGTACTTC. Translation: CASSPTAAGRREQYF.

CDR3 nucleotide sequence: TGCGCCAGCAGCCCAGGGGGATTCTACGAGCAGTACTTC. This encodes CASSPGGFYEQYF. This chain uses TRBV4-1 with TRBJ2-7, with 7 bases fitting TRBD1. Looked up from germline, CDR1 is MGHRA and CDR2 is YSYEKL. V dropped 4 bases and J dropped 3; count of bases not matched to a gene: 3. The CDR3 runs to 13 residues.